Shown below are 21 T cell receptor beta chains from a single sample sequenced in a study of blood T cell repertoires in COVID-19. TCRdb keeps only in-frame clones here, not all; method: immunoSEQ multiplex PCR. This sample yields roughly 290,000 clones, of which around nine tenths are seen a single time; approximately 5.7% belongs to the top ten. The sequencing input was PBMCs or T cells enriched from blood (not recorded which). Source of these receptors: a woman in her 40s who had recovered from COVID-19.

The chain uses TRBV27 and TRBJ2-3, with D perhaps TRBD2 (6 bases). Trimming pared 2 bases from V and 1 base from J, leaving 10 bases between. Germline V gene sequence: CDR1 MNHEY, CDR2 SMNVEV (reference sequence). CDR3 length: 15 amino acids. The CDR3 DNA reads TGTGCCAGCAGTTTAGGGACTCTTCGCACAGATACGCAGTATTTT. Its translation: CASSLGTLRTDTQYF.

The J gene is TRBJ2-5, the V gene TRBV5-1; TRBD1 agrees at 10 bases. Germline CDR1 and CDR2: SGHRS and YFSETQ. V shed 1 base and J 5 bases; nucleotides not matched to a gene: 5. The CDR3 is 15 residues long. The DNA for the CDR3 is TGCGCCAGCAGCTTGCGGGACAGGGGAGTGGAGACCCAGTACTTC. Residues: CASSLRDRGVETQYF.

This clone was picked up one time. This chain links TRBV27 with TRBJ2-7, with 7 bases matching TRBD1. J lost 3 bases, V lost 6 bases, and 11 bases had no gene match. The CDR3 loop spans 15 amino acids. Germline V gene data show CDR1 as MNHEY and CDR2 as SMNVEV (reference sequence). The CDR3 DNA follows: TGTGCCAGCAGCCCCGTAGCCAGGGGGTACTACGAGCAGTACTTC. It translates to CASSPVARGYYEQYF.

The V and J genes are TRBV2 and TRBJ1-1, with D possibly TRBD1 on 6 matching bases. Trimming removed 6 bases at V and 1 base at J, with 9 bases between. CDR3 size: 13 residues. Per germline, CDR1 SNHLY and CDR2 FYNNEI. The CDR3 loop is CASRGHPNTEAFF. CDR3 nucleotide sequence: TGTGCCAGCAGGGGACACCCGAACACTGAAGCTTTCTTT.

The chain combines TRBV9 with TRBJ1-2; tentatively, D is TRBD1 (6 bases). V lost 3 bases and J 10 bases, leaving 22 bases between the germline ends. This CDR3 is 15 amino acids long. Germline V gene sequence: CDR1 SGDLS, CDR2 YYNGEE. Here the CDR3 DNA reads TGTGCCAGCAGCGCGCCACCACCCACAGGGAACGCCTACACCTTC. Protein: CASSAPPPTGNAYTF.

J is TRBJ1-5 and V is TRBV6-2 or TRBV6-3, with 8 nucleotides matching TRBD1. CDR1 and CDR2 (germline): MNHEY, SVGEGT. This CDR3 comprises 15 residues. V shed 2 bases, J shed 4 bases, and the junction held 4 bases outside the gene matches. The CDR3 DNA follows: TGTGCCAGCAGTTACGGCAGGGGGCGGAATCAGCCCCAGCATTTT. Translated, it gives CASSYGRGRNQPQHF.

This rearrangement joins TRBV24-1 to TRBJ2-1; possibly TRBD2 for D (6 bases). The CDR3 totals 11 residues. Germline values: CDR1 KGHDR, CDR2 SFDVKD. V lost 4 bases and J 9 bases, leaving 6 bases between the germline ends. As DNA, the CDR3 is TGTGCCACCAGTGAGGAGGGTGAGCAGTTCTTC. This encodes CATSEEGEQFF.

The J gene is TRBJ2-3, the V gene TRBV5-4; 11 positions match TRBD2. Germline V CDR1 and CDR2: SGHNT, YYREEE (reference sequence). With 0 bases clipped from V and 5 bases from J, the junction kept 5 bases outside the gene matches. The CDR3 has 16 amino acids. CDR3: CASSLGLAGTIDTQYF. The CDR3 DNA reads TGTGCCAGCAGCTTGGGACTAGCGGGAACGATAGATACGCAGTATTTT.

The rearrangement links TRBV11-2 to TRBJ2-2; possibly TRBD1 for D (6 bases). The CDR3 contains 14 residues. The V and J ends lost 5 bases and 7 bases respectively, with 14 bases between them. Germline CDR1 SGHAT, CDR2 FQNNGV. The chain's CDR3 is CASSEQGSVGELFF. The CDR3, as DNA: TGTGCCAGCAGCGAACAGGGCAGTGTCGGGGAGCTGTTTTTT. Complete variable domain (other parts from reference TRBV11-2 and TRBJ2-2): EAGVAQSPRYKIIEKRQSVAFWCNPISGHATLYWYQQILGQGPKLLIQFQNNGVVDDSQLPKDRFSAERLKGVDSTLKIQPAKLEDSAVYLCASSEQGSVGELFFGEGSRLTVL.

CDR3 protein: CASSYLAANTGELFF. Written as DNA, the CDR3 is TGTGCCAGCAGTTACCTAGCGGCGAACACCGGGGAGCTGTTTTTT. The chain links TRBV6-5 to TRBJ2-2; 7 bases align to TRBD2. J gave up 0 bases and V 2 bases, and 0 bases lay outside the gene matches. CDR3 length equals 15 residues. CDR1 and CDR2 from the germline V gene are MNHEY and SVGAGI.

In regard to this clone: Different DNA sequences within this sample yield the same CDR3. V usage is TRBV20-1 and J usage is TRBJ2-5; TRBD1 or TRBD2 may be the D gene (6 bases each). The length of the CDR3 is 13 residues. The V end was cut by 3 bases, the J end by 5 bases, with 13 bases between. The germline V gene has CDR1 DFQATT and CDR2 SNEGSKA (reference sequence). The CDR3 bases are TGCAGTGCTAGTGGGGGGCGAGGGGAGACCCAGTACTTC. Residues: CSASGGRGETQYF.

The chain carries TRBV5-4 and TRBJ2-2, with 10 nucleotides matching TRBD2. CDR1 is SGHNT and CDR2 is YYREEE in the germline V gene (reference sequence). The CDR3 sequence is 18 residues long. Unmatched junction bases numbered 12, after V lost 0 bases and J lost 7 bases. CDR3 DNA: TGTGCCAGCAGCTTGGGAAGTGGAGCGGGAGGGCCGGGCGGGGAGCTGTTTTTT. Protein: CASSLGSGAGGPGGELFF.

The CDR3 is CASRRGDPSGNTIYF. The CDR3, as DNA: TGTGCCAGCAGACGGGGAGACCCCTCTGGAAACACCATATATTTT. This chain uses TRBV11-2 with TRBJ1-3; D call uncertain. The V end lost 6 bases, the J end lost 0 bases, and 12 bases lay between the germline ends. The CDR3 runs to 15 residues. Per the germline V gene, CDR1 is SGHAT and CDR2 is FQNNGV.

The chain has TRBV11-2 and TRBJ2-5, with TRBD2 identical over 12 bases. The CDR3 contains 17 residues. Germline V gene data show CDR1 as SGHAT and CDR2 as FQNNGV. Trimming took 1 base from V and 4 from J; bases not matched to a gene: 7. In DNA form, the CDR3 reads TGTGCCAGCAGCTTAGGGCCTCCGGGACTAGCGGGAGAGACCCAGTACTTC. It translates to CASSLGPPGLAGETQYF.

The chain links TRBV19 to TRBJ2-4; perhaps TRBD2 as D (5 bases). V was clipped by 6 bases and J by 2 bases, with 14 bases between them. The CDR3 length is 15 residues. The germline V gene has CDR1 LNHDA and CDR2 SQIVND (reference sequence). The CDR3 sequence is CASSVSSGSKNIQYF. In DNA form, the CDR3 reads TGTGCCAGTAGCGTAAGCAGCGGTTCCAAAAACATTCAGTACTTC.

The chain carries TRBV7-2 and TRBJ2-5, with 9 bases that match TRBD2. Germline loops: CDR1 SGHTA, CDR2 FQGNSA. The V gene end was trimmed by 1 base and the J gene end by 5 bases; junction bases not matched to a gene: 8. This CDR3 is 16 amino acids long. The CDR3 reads CASSLVGGRAHETQYF. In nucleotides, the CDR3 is TGTGCCAGCAGCTTAGTGGGCGGGAGGGCCCATGAGACCCAGTACTTC.

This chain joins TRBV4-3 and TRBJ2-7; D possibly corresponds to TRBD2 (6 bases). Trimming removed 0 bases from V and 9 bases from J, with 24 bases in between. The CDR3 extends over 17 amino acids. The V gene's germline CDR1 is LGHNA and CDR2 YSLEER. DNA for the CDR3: TGCGCCAGCAGCCAAGATTGGGACCCGGGACTGGGGGTTTGGCAGTACTTC. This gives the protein CASSQDWDPGLGVWQYF.

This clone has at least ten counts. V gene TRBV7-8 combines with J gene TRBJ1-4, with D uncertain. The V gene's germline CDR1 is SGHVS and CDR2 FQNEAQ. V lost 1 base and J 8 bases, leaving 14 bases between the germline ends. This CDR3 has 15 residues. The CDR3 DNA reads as TGTGCCAGCAGCTTAGATCCGGGGAGAGGGGAAAAACTGTTTTTT. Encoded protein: CASSLDPGRGEKLFF.

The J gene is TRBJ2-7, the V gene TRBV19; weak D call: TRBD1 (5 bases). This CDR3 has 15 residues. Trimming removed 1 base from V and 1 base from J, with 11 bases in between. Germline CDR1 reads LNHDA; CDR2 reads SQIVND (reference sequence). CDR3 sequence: CASSIAVQGSYEQYF. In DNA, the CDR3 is TGTGCCAGTAGTATAGCCGTCCAGGGATCCTACGAGCAGTACTTC.

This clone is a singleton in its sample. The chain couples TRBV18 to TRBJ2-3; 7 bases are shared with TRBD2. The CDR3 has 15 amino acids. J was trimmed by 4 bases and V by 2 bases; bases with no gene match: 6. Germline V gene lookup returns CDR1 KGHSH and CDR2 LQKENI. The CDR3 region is CASSPVSGTADTQYF. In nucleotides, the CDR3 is TGTGCCAGCTCACCAGTAAGCGGGACGGCAGATACGCAGTATTTT.

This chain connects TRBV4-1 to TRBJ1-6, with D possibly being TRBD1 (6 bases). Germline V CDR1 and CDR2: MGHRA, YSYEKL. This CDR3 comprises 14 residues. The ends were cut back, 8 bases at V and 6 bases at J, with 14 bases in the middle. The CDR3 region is CASATGTLNSPLHF. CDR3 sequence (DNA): TGCGCCAGCGCCACCGGGACACTTAATTCACCCCTCCACTTT.